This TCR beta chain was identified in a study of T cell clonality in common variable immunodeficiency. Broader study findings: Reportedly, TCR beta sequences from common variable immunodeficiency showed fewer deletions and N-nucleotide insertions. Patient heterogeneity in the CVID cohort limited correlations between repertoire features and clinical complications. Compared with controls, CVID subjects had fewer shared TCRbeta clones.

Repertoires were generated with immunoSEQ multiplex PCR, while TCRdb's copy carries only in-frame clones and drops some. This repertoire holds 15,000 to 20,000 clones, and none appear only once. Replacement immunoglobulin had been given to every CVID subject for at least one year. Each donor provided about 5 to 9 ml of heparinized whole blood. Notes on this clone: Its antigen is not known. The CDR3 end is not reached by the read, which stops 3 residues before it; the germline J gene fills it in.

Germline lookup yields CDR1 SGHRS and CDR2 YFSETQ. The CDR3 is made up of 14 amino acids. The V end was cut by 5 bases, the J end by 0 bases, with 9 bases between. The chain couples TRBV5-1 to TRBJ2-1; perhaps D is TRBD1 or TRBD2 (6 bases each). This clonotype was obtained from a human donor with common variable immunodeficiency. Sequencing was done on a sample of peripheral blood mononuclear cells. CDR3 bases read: TGCGCCAGCAGTGGAGGGGGCTCCTACAATGAG. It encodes CASSGGGSYNE. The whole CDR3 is CASSGGGSYNEQFF.